This is a list of T cell receptor beta chains from one sample in a study of molecular identifiers for immune sequencing clone quantification. TCRdb called the PCR reads again in MiXCR, with one record for every CDR3 protein. The profile shows about 320,000 distinct CDR3 sequences, 20% to 25% of them singletons. Sequencing was carried out using naive CD8+ T cells from blood, with Jurkat cell RNA spiked in. These receptors were obtained from a human donor in good health. Some libraries in this study had Jurkat cell RNA spiked in. Each CDR3 is given with its conserved first and last residue. D genes are given only for firm matches. Only some rows state a clone size, as once, few, many or a class for expanded clones.

D: NA
size: few
V: TRBV27
J: TRBJ2-3
DNA: TGTGCCAGCAGCCCCCTCCCGGGGCTAGATACGCAGTATTTT
CDR3: CASSPLPGLDTQYF

D: TRBD2
size: many
V: TRBV28
J: TRBJ2-3
DNA: TGTGCCAGCAGCCTCGACCCAGCGGGGCCTAGCACAGATACGCAGTATTTT
CDR3: CASSLDPAGPSTDTQYF

D: NA
size: many
V: TRBV7-8
J: TRBJ1-1
DNA: TGTGCCAGCAGCTTAGTGGGCCTGATGAACACTGAAGCTTTCTTT
CDR3: CASSLVGLMNTEAFF

D: TRBD1
size: many
V: TRBV7-2
J: TRBJ1-4
DNA: TGTGCCAGCAGCCCCATGGCTACAGGGGTTGAAAAACTGTTTTTT
CDR3: CASSPMATGVEKLFF

D: TRBD1
size: many
V: TRBV6-6
J: TRBJ2-1
DNA: TGTGCCAGCAGTTACTCGACAGGGGGTCAGAACAATGAGCAGTTCTTC
CDR3: CASSYSTGGQNNEQFF

D: NA
size: many
V: TRBV6-9
J: TRBJ2-2
DNA: TGTGCCAGCAGTTATTTTGAGGGTTCAGGCACCGGGGAGCTGTTTTTT
CDR3: CASSYFEGSGTGELFF

D: NA
size: few
V: TRBV11-3
J: TRBJ2-5
DNA: TGTGCCAGCAGCGGGGGGCCGGGAGAGACCCAGTACTTC
CDR3: CASSGGPGETQYF

D: TRBD2
size: once
V: TRBV5-6
J: TRBJ2-7
DNA: TGTGCCAGCAGCTTGGTGACTAGCGGTGCCTACGAGCAGTACTTC
CDR3: CASSLVTSGAYEQYF

D: NA
size: many
V: TRBV7-2
J: TRBJ2-7
DNA: TGTGCCAGCAGATTCCCGGGGGACTACGAGCAGTACTTC
CDR3: CASRFPGDYEQYF

D: TRBD2
size: few
V: TRBV4-2
J: TRBJ2-1
DNA: TGTGCCAGCAGCCAAATAGCCCCCGGGACTAGCGGTAATGAGCAGTTCTTC
CDR3: CASSQIAPGTSGNEQFF

D: TRBD2
size: NA
V: TRBV11-2
J: TRBJ2-5
DNA: TGTGACAGCAGCGCTAGGGGAGGGCAAGAGACCCAGTACTTC
CDR3: CDSSARGGQETQYF

D: TRBD2
size: many
V: TRBV4-3
J: TRBJ2-7
DNA: TGCGCCAGCAGCCAAGGGACTAGCGGAGGCGAGCAGTACTTC
CDR3: CASSQGTSGGEQYF